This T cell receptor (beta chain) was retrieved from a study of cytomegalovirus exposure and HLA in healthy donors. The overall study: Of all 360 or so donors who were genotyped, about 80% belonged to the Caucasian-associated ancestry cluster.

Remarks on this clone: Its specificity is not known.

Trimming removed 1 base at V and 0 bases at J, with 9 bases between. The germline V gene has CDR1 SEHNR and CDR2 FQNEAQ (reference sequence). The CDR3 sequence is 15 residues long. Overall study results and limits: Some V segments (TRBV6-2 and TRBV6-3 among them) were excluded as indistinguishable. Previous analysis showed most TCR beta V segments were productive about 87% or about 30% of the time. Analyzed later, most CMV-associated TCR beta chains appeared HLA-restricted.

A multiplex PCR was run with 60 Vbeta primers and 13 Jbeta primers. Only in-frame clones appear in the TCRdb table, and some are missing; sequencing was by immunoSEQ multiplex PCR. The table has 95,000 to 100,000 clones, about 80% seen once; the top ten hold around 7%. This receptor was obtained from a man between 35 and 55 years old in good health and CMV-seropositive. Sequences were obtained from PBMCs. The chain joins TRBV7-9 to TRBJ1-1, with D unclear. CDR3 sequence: CASSLDRRMNTEAFF. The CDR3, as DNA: TGTGCCAGCAGCTTAGATCGCAGGATGAACACTGAAGCTTTCTTT.